This T cell receptor (beta chain) was recovered during a study of blood T cell repertoires in COVID-19. Study summary: Samples taken during acute and convalescent COVID-19 were collected in the United States, Italy and Spain. From T cells, B-cell-depleted T cells, or PBMCs came the material, which was cDNA or gDNA.

Recruits, aged roughly 18 to 90 years, lived in some 25 US areas. The protocol was immunoSEQ multiplex PCR, while the TCRdb copy is restricted to in-frame clones and leaves out a portion. Of under 200,000 clones in the sample, roughly 87% were seen once. Germline V gives CDR1 SNHLY, CDR2 FYNNEI. V was pared by 6 bases and J by 10 bases, with 4 bases of the junction left unmatched. CDR3 length: 12 amino acids. This sequence originates from a woman between 45 and 65 years old who had recovered from COVID-19. The sequenced sample was PBMCs or T cells enriched from blood (not recorded which). The chain has TRBV2 and TRBJ1-5; 9 nucleotides match TRBD1. Written as DNA, the CDR3 is TGTGCCAGCAGGGGACAGGGTTTCCCCCAGCATTTT. This gives the protein CASRGQGFPQHF.